Detailed here is one T cell receptor beta chain. The specificity of this receptor is unknown. No base qualities exist here, and no much larger clone lies one base off it. The data are from a study of graft-versus-host responses after intestinal transplantation (dated by TCRdb to 2020 to 2023). About the study as a whole: The transplants that recipients received were multivisceral, liver-intestinal, or isolated intestinal. All recipients received anti-thymocyte globulin induction followed by maintenance tacrolimus and steroids for approximately 3 years. After intestinal transplantation, graft-versus-host and host-versus-graft alloreactive T cell clones in the graft, circulation and bone marrow were tracked using bulk TCR-beta CDR3 sequencing. To identify alloreactive clones, pre-transplant mixed lymphocyte reaction products were sequenced and compared with unstimulated pre-transplant donor and recipient T cells. The cohort enrolled about two dozen intestinal transplant recipients including one retransplant, and a few patients lacking pretransplant specimens were excluded. A peak of at least 4% donor T cells among recipient peripheral blood mononuclear cells was the definition used for donor T cell macrochimerism. Instead of going to the commercial service, samples from a few later patients were sequenced in-house on an Illumina MiSeq and processed with MiXCR.

Receptor libraries were prepared by the immunoSEQ multiplex PCR assay. For most patients, genomic DNA was isolated with the Qiagen DNeasy Blood and Tissue Kit and shipped frozen to Adaptive Biotechnologies for TCR sequencing. For most patients, high-throughput TCR-beta CDR3 sequencing of genomic DNA was performed by Adaptive Biotechnologies. The original pipeline was this. Adaptive's ImmunoSEQ software supplied the TCR sequencing data for around 17 patients, while MiXCR and VDJtools were used to process a few other patients. To correct CD4 versus CD8 sorting errors, any sequence found in both subsets at a frequency ratio below 5:1 was removed. CDR3 nucleotide sequences shared by donor and recipient were removed because the origin of these sequences could not be assigned. Alloreactive clones required at least 2-fold expansion over unstimulated cells and minimum CFSE-low frequency of 0.002% (template counts) or 0.001% (read counts). Clones detected in sequenced pre-transplant spleen, lymph node, or MLR CFSE-low populations of the donor or recipient were defined as mappable. The cumulative frequency of alloreactive clones was calculated as a percentage of all sequences, weighted by copy number. TCRdb took over this immuneACCESS table, retaining in-frame rearrangements with V and J assigned. Such tables are incomplete; in checked studies, under half of the missing clones stem from an unresolved V gene, and the remainder is unexplained. V and J calls plus clone size are reproduced from that table; the DNA served to infer D and trimming. Across this sample there are tens of thousands of clones, with roughly 80% seen only once. The ten largest account for less than 0.55% of the sample.

The time point tag for this specimen amounts to: cells obtained before transplantation from donor or recipient. CD3+CD4+ and CD3+CD8+ populations were FACS-sorted from unstimulated pre-transplant donor and recipient cells taken from spleen or lymph nodes. Broad study findings and their caveats: Early after transplant, declines in HvG clones were associated with peak levels of circulating GvH clones. In patients with donor T cell macrochimerism, the allografts had high GvH to HvG T cell clonal ratios. The relatively low number and heterogeneity of intestinal transplant patients limited the conclusions. GvH clones turned up in recipient bone marrow, with some appearing earlier in ileal mucosa or blood, a pattern consistent with an intestinal mucosal origin.

Trimming accounts for 1 base at V and 9 bases at J, while the number of junction bases matched to no gene is 0. The CDR3 sequence holds 12 residues, the cysteine and phenylalanine included. The CDR3 DNA has 36 bases and is translated from base 1. From a lookup of the germline V gene (reference sequence), CDR1 and CDR2 are LNHDA and SQIVND. The TCR originated in a human donor who was the organ donor for an intestinal transplant. Here the chain combines TRBV19 and TRBJ2-5; 9 bases in between match TRBD2. The material sequenced was unstimulated CD4+ T cells sorted from spleen or lymph node cells, taken before transplant. The CDR3 protein sequence reads: CASSIGGGAQYF. The bases read TGTGCCAGTAGTATAGGCGGGGGGGCCCAGTACTTC.